One sample yielded the 10 T cell receptor beta chains listed below, sequenced in a study of cytomegalovirus exposure and HLA in healthy donors. The repertoire was sequenced with immunoSEQ multiplex PCR; TCRdb's copy has only in-frame clones and lacks some. The profile covers about 190,000 clones, with approximately 80% appearing a single time and around 6.7% taken by the ten largest. The sequencing input was PBMCs. The receptor set was obtained from a man aged 18 to 30 in good health and CMV-seropositive.

The chain employs TRBV28 and TRBJ2-7; 11 positions match TRBD2. The CDR3 covers 16 residues. CDR1 and CDR2 from the germline V gene are MDHEN and SYDVKM. V was pared by 6 bases and J by 5 bases, with 12 bases of the junction left unmatched. CDR3 protein: CASSSGLAGGRHEQYF. CDR3 DNA: TGTGCCAGCAGCTCCGGACTAGCGGGCGGACGTCACGAGCAGTACTTC.

This chain links TRBV5-4 with TRBJ1-1, with a possible D match to TRBD1 (5 bases). CDR1 and CDR2 from the germline V gene are SGHNT and YYREEE (reference sequence). There are 15 residues in the CDR3. V lost 0 bases and J lost 0, with 9 bases in between. CDR3 nucleotide sequence: TGTGCCAGCAGCTTGGGACAGAGGATGAACACTGAAGCTTTCTTT. Its protein is CASSLGQRMNTEAFF.

There are a few counts of this clone. The rearrangement joins TRBV7-7 to TRBJ2-5; D is perhaps TRBD2 (6 bases). CDR3 size: 14 residues. Germline CDR1 reads SSHAT; CDR2 reads FNYEAQ (reference sequence). V lost 0 bases, J lost 3 bases, and 8 bases lay in between. The CDR3 region has the DNA TGTGCCAGCAGCTTAGCGCCGGGAGAAGAGACCCAGTACTTC. Translating gives CASSLAPGEETQYF. The whole variable domain, remainder taken from reference TRBV7-7 and TRBJ2-5, is GAGVSQSPRYKVTKRGQDVTLRCDPISSHATLYWYQQALGQGPEFLTYFNYEAQPDKSGLPSDRFSAERPEGSISTLTIQRTEQRDSAMYRCASSLAPGEETQYFGPGTRLLVL.

This clone was detected only once. The rearrangement links TRBV9 to TRBJ1-1; the match to TRBD1 covers 7 bases. This CDR3 has 16 amino acids. The V gene end was trimmed by 2 bases and the J gene end by 2 bases; junction bases not matched to a gene: 9. Germline CDR1 and CDR2: SGDLS and YYNGEE. CDR3 DNA sequence: TGTGCCAGCAGCGTCGACAGGGATGGGGTTAACACTGAAGCTTTCTTT. This sequence encodes CASSVDRDGVNTEAFF. Full variable domain (remainder filled in from reference TRBV9 and TRBJ1-1): DSGVTQTPKHLITATGQRVTLRCSPRSGDLSVYWYQQSLDQGLQFLIQYYNGEERAKGNILERFSAQQFPDLHSELNLSSLELGDSALYFCASSVDRDGVNTEAFFGQGTRLTVV.

The chain joins TRBV28 to TRBJ2-3; TRBD2 matches at 8 bases. V shed 5 bases, J shed 6 bases, and the junction held 7 bases outside the gene matches. Germline loops: CDR1 MDHEN, CDR2 SYDVKM. The CDR3 has 14 residues. CDR3 residues: CASSTSGREDTQYF. CDR3 coding DNA: TGTGCCAGCAGTACTAGCGGCCGAGAGGATACGCAGTATTTT. Drawing the rest from reference TRBV28 and TRBJ2-3, the complete variable domain is DVKVTQSSRYLVKRTGEKVFLECVQDMDHENMFWYRQDPGLGLRLIYFSYDVKMKEKGDIPEGYSVSREKKERFSLILESASTNQTSMYLCASSTSGREDTQYFGPGTRLTVL.

The chain recombines TRBV7-3 with TRBJ2-1; 11 bases are a match to TRBD2. Germline lookup yields CDR1 SGHTA and CDR2 FQGTGA. V shed 5 bases, J shed 8 bases, and the junction held 2 bases outside the gene matches. The CDR3 covers 13 residues. CDR3 nucleotides: TGTGCCAGCAGCCTACTAGCGGGGGATGAGCAGTTCTTC. It translates to CASSLLAGDEQFF.

This clone was detected once. The chain combines TRBV27 with TRBJ1-5; the match to TRBD1 covers 8 bases. CDR3 size: 12 residues. V shed 6 bases, J shed 7 bases, and the junction held 2 bases outside the gene matches. Germline CDR1 and CDR2: MNHEY and SMNVEV (reference sequence). The CDR3, as DNA: TGTGCCAGCAGGACAGGGGACCAGCCCCAGCATTTT. This codes for CASRTGDQPQHF.

The rearrangement joins TRBV28 to TRBJ2-7; 9 bases match TRBD2. This CDR3 is 13 amino acids long. V lost 7 bases to trimming and J lost 3 bases; unmatched junction nucleotides: 4. Germline CDR1 MDHEN, CDR2 SYDVKM. The CDR3 loop reads CASTPTSGYEQYF. DNA of the CDR3: TGTGCCAGCACCCCGACTAGCGGCTACGAGCAGTACTTC.

This clone occurred many times. V and J are TRBV6-5 and TRBJ2-7; TRBD1 might be the D (5 bases). Trimming shortened V by 0 bases and J by 2 bases, and 11 bases separated the two germline ends. From germline, CDR1 is MNHEY and CDR2 SVGAGI. The CDR3 is made up of 15 amino acids. CDR3 protein: CASSYSQLGAYEQYF. The CDR3 DNA sequence: TGTGCCAGCAGTTACTCTCAATTAGGGGCCTACGAGCAGTACTTC.

CDR3 coding DNA: TGCGCCAGCAGCCAGGGTCTAGCGGGAGGGGCCGGGGAGCTGTTTTTT. Protein: CASSQGLAGGAGELFF. The chain combines TRBV4-3 with TRBJ2-2, with TRBD2 matching 12 bases. V lost 3 bases, J lost 6 bases, and 5 bases stayed unmatched. The CDR3 spans 16 residues. From germline, CDR1 is LGHNA and CDR2 YSLEER.